The source of this TCR beta chain is a study of a mutant IDH1 vaccine in newly diagnosed glioma. The V end lost 7 bases, the J end lost 10 bases, and 15 bases lay between the germline ends. The CDR3 sequence is 12 residues long. The germline gives CDR1 SNHLY, CDR2 FYNNEI. Stated time point: baseline, week 1 (first vaccination visit). Specified treatment: pre-vaccination baseline after standard-of-care therapy. Clones were sequenced by immunoSEQ multiplex PCR, and TCRdb holds only the in-frame ones, with some missing. The sample shows about 98,000 clones, roughly 89% of them seen only once. This rearrangement joins TRBV2 to TRBJ2-3; the D gene is possibly TRBD2 (5 bases). This clonotype was sampled from a woman aged 45 to 65 with glioma. The source material was PBMCs, sampled from a glioma patient treated with radiotherapy, temozolomide or both. CDR3 coding DNA: TGTGCCAGCACCCCGACTACCGCCTCGCAGTATTTT. Translation: CASTPTTASQYF.